These 23 T cell receptor beta chains were sequenced from one sample in a study of T cell responses to AZD1222 COVID-19 vaccine. Generated by immunoSEQ multiplex PCR, the TCRdb table keeps only in-frame clones and is missing some. The sample consists of 100,000 to 130,000 clones, roughly 87% of them appearing once. The input for sequencing was peripheral blood, taken on day 0 of AZD1222 vaccination. The receptors here all came from an adult in good health.

This chain joins TRBV28 and TRBJ1-1, with D uncertain. Trimming took 2 bases from V and 0 from J, leaving 13 bases between them. CDR1 is MDHEN, CDR2 SYDVKM, per germline. The CDR3 length is 16 residues. CDR3 sequence reads: CASSLRVRLMNTEAFF. The CDR3 DNA sequence: TGTGCCAGCAGTTTAAGAGTGCGACTTATGAACACTGAAGCTTTCTTT.

The gene calls are TRBV7-9 and TRBJ2-5, with unresolved D. This CDR3 is built from 13 residues. The V and J ends lost 3 bases and 4 bases respectively, with 9 bases between them. The germline gives CDR1 SEHNR, CDR2 FQNEAQ (reference sequence). CDR3 bases: TGTGCCAGCAGCTTTCACGGTCGAGAGACCCAGTACTTC. Translated, it gives CASSFHGRETQYF.

This clone is a singleton in its sample. As DNA, the CDR3 is TGTGCCAGCAGTGGAGGGAGTGAGGGTGAGCAGTTCTTC. Protein: CASSGGSEGEQFF. The chain couples TRBV6-4 to TRBJ2-1; D perhaps matches TRBD2 (5 bases). This CDR3 region has 13 residues. V lost 4 bases to trimming and J lost 9 bases, with 13 bases between them. Germline-derived CDR1 and CDR2 are MRHNA and SNTAGT.

This chain uses TRBV19 with TRBJ1-2; D unclear. CDR1 is LNHDA and CDR2 is SQIVND in the germline V gene (reference sequence). V was clipped by 6 bases and J by 2 bases, with 10 bases between them. The CDR3 extends over 13 amino acids. The CDR3 sequence is CASSMDGNYGYTF. The DNA for the CDR3 is TGTGCCAGTAGCATGGACGGAAACTATGGCTACACCTTC.

This clone was detected a few times. The rearrangement joins TRBV7-2 to TRBJ2-1; D possibly corresponds to TRBD2 (5 bases). The length of the CDR3 is 16 residues. The V gene's germline CDR1 is SGHTA and CDR2 FQGNSA. Trimming took off 4 bases at V and 9 bases at J, with 22 bases between the two ends. The CDR3 DNA reads as TGTGCCAGCAGCTCCCGGGCCGGGGTTTCCAAAATTGAGCAGTTCTTC. This codes for CASSSRAGVSKIEQFF. Together with reference TRBV7-2 and TRBJ2-1, the CDR3 gives the full variable domain: GAGVSQSPSNKVTEKGKDVELRCDPISGHTALYWYRQSLGQGLEFLIYFQGNSAPDKSGLPSDRFSAERTGGSVSTLTIQRTQQEDSAVYLCASSSRAGVSKIEQFFGPGTRLTVL.

This chain uses TRBV7-6 with TRBJ1-1; no clear D. V gave up 7 bases and J gave up 1 base, with 19 bases separating them. This CDR3 contains 16 residues. CDR1 SGHVS and CDR2 FNYEAQ come from the germline V gene. In nucleotides, the CDR3 is TGTGCCAGCACCCTAACGGGTGGAGGCACGAACACTGAAGCTTTCTTT. Translated, it gives CASTLTGGGTNTEAFF.

The rearrangement uses TRBV28 and TRBJ2-7; D unresolved. The length of the CDR3 is 15 residues. Germline loops: CDR1 MDHEN, CDR2 SYDVKM. Trimming left V 4 bases short and J 3 bases short, with 16 bases between. CDR3 DNA: TGTGCCAGCAGTTCGGACGGCGTACCTCTCTACGAGCAGTACTTC. Amino acids: CASSSDGVPLYEQYF.

The CDR3: CASSLDVGQFNEQFF. CDR3 coding DNA: TGTGCCAGCAGCTTAGATGTAGGCCAGTTCAATGAGCAGTTCTTC. The gene calls are TRBV11-2 and TRBJ2-1, with unresolved D. Germline V gene lookup returns CDR1 SGHAT and CDR2 FQNNGV. This CDR3 is 15 amino acids long. The V end was cut by 0 bases, the J end by 6 bases, with 12 bases between.

This clone showed up just once. V usage is TRBV19 and J usage is TRBJ1-1, with 11 bases identical to TRBD1. V lost 9 bases and J lost 4; bases outside the gene matches: 16. In germline, CDR1 is LNHDA, CDR2 SQIVND (reference sequence). CDR3 length: 17 residues. The CDR3 reads CASRPGTGGLLVTEAFF. CDR3 sequence (DNA): TGTGCCAGCCGACCCGGGACAGGGGGTTTGTTAGTCACTGAAGCTTTCTTT.

The chain carries TRBV6-5 and TRBJ1-1; the D is unclear. The CDR3 has 14 amino acids. V shed 5 bases and J shed 6 bases, with 16 bases lying between them. CDR1 is MNHEY and CDR2 is SVGAGI in the germline V gene. The CDR3 here is CASSPNPNSAEAFF. As DNA, the CDR3 is TGTGCCAGCAGTCCAAACCCGAACTCCGCTGAAGCTTTCTTT.

This sequence joins TRBV5-1 and TRBJ1-4, with TRBD1 matching 9 bases. Germline CDR1 and CDR2: SGHRS and YFSETQ. The junction had 4 bases not matched to a gene; V was cut back by 4 bases and J by 3 bases. The CDR3 has 15 amino acids. The CDR3 nucleotides are TGCGCCAGCAGCAGGACAGGGGCAGCTAATGAAAAACTGTTTTTT. It translates to CASSRTGAANEKLFF.

The chain uses TRBV11-1 and TRBJ1-1; unclear D gene. Germline V gene lookup returns CDR1 SGHAT and CDR2 FQDESV (reference sequence). The CDR3 loop spans 13 amino acids. With 5 bases removed from V and 1 base from J, the gap between germline ends came to 8 bases. The DNA for the CDR3 is TGTGCCAGCAGCACACGGAGGAACACTGAAGCTTTCTTT. Translating it yields CASSTRRNTEAFF.

The CDR3 nucleotides read TGCAGCGTTGGGGGACGGCTAATGAACACTGAAGCTTTCTTT. This encodes CSVGGRLMNTEAFF. The chain joins TRBV29-1 to TRBJ1-1; D is possibly TRBD1 (5 bases). Germline V CDR1 and CDR2: SQVTM, ANQGSEA. The germline V and J ends were trimmed by 4 bases and 0 bases, with 12 bases remaining between them. This CDR3 comprises 14 residues.

The chain joins TRBV7-3 to TRBJ2-7, with D perhaps being TRBD1 or TRBD2 (5 bases each). CDR1 and CDR2 from the germline V gene are SGHTA and FQGTGA. Trimming removed 1 base at V and 0 bases at J, with 7 bases between. This CDR3 contains 14 residues. CDR3 loop: CASSLNGGSYEQYF. Here the CDR3 DNA reads TGTGCCAGCAGCTTAAATGGGGGCTCCTACGAGCAGTACTTC.

This clone is a singleton in its sample. V is TRBV7-2 and J is TRBJ2-3; 10 nucleotides agree with TRBD2. This CDR3 is built from 18 residues. Germline-derived CDR1 and CDR2 are SGHTA and FQGNSA. V was clipped by 5 bases and J by 1 base; unmatched bases: 12. The CDR3: CASSLNSLAGIGTDTQYF. CDR3 in DNA: TGTGCCAGCAGCCTAAACTCACTAGCGGGGATTGGCACAGATACGCAGTATTTT.

V usage is TRBV3-1 (or the pseudogene TRBV3-2) and J usage is TRBJ1-2; D perhaps matches TRBD1 (6 bases). Trimming cost V 3 bases and J 0 bases, with 11 bases left between them. From germline, CDR1 is LGHDT and CDR2 YNNKEL (reference sequence). The length of the CDR3 is 15 residues. For the CDR3, the DNA is TGTGCCAGCAGCCAGGGACAAAACGCTAACTATGGCTACACCTTC. This translates into CASSQGQNANYGYTF.

CDR3 sequence (DNA): TGTGCCATCAGTGAAAAACGAGCGGGGGGGACAGATACGCAGTATTTT. Translation: CAISEKRAGGTDTQYF. This chain links TRBV10-3 with TRBJ2-3, with 10 bases lining up with TRBD2. Germline V lookup: CDR1 ENHRY, CDR2 SYGVKD. V dropped 3 bases and J dropped 3; count of bases not matched to a gene: 6. This CDR3 has 16 amino acids.

V usage is TRBV10-1 and J usage is TRBJ2-1; 8 nucleotides agree with TRBD2. The germline gives CDR1 WNHNN, CDR2 SYGVQD (reference sequence). The junction had 12 bases not matched to a gene; V was cut back by 7 bases and J by 4 bases. The CDR3 runs to 16 residues. The CDR3 region is CASKAGGPQNYNEQFF. The CDR3 nucleotides read TGCGCCAGCAAGGCGGGGGGACCCCAGAATTACAATGAGCAGTTCTTC.

V gene TRBV4-1 combines with J gene TRBJ2-7; tentatively, D is TRBD1 (6 bases). V lost 3 bases, J lost 3 bases, and 15 bases lay in between. Looked up from germline, CDR1 is MGHRA and CDR2 is YSYEKL. CDR3 size: 15 residues. In DNA, the CDR3 is TGCGCCAGCAGCCAGCAACAGGGACCGGACTACGAGCAGTACTTC. It specifies CASSQQQGPDYEQYF.

The rearrangement joins TRBV7-8 to TRBJ2-1; TRBD2 might be the D (6 bases). Germline V lookup: CDR1 SGHVS, CDR2 FQNEAQ. The CDR3 covers 15 residues. V lost 3 bases to trimming and J lost 8 bases, with 17 bases between them. CDR3 in amino acids: CASSLAGTLAHEQFF. The CDR3 DNA follows: TGTGCCAGCAGCTTGGCGGGGACTTTAGCCCATGAGCAGTTCTTC.

This clone was found once. The chain uses TRBV30 and TRBJ1-2; the match to TRBD1 covers 8 bases. The CDR3 has 15 amino acids. V lost 2 bases to trimming and J lost 9 bases; unmatched junction nucleotides: 14. Germline CDR1 GTSNPN, CDR2 SVGIG (reference sequence). CDR3 residues: CAWSKGTGPADSYTF. The CDR3 DNA sequence: TGTGCCTGGAGTAAAGGGACAGGCCCCGCCGATAGCTACACCTTC.

The CDR3 DNA reads as TGCGCCAGCAGCTTGGCCGGGACAACTAACTATGGCTACACCTTC. Its protein product is CASSLAGTTNYGYTF. This chain joins TRBV5-1 and TRBJ1-2, with a tentative D call TRBD1 (6 bases). Trimming shortened V by 0 bases and J by 0 bases, and 9 bases separated the two germline ends. The CDR3 sequence is 15 residues long. Looked up from germline, CDR1 is SGHRS and CDR2 is YFSETQ.

The chain combines TRBV7-2 with TRBJ2-7; 13 bases fit TRBD2. Trimming cost V 5 bases and J 7 bases; bases outside gene matches: 11. The germline V gene has CDR1 SGHTA and CDR2 FQGNSA. The CDR3 length is 16 residues. The CDR3 reads CASSLLTSGGAGEQYF. CDR3 in DNA: TGTGCCAGCAGCCTATTAACTAGCGGGGGGGCCGGGGAGCAGTACTTC.